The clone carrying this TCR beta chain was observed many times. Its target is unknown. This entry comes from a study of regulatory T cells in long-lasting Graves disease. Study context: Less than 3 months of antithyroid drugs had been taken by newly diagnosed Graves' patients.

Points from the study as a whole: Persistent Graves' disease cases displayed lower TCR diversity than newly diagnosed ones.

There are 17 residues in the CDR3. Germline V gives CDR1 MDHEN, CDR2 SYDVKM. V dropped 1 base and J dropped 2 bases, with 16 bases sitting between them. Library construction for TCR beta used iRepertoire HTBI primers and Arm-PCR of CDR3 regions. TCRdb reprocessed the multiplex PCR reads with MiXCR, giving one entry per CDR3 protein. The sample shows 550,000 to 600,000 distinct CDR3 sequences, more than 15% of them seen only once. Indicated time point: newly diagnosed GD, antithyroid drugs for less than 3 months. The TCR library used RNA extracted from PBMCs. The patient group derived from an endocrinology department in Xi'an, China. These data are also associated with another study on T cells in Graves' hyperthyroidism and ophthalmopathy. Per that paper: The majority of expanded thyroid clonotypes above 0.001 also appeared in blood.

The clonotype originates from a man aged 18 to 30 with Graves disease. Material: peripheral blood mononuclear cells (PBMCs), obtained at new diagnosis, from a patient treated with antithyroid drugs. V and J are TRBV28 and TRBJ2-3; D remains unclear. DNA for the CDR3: TGTGCCAGCAGTTTATCGGGCCTTCGTACTAACACAGATACGCAGTATTTT. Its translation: CASSLSGLRTNTDTQYF.